Presented here are 21 T cell receptor beta chains from one specimen sequenced in a study of blood T cell repertoires in COVID-19. Sequenced by immunoSEQ multiplex PCR; TCRdb stores in-frame clones only, minus some. This sample yields about 160,000 clones, of which around 81% are seen a single time; about an eighth belongs to the top ten. Sequencing was performed on peripheral blood. These receptors originate from a man in his 70s who had recovered from COVID-19.

The chain recombines TRBV7-9 with TRBJ2-5; 11 nucleotides align to TRBD2. Per germline, CDR1 SEHNR and CDR2 FQNEAQ (reference sequence). V lost 3 bases and J lost 5; bases outside the gene matches: 5. There are 15 residues in the CDR3. The CDR3 is CASSFGTSGGETQYF. CDR3 coding DNA: TGTGCCAGCAGCTTCGGGACTAGCGGTGGGGAGACCCAGTACTTC.

The chain joins TRBV30 to TRBJ1-2; the D gene is possibly TRBD1 (5 bases). Looked up from germline, CDR1 is GTSNPN and CDR2 is SVGIG (reference sequence). CDR3 length: 16 amino acids. Trimming took off 1 base at V and 3 bases at J, with 18 bases between the two ends. The CDR3 region has the DNA TGTGCCTGGAGTGGACTAGCCGGGAGGGGATACTATGGCTACACCTTC. Protein product: CAWSGLAGRGYYGYTF.

The J gene is TRBJ2-5, the V gene TRBV19, with 8 bases fitting TRBD2. The CDR3 has 15 amino acids. CDR1 is LNHDA and CDR2 is SQIVND in the germline V gene (reference sequence). V lost 6 bases and J lost 7; bases outside the gene matches: 13. The CDR3 reads CASSSGLAQSRTQYF. DNA for the CDR3: TGTGCCAGTAGCTCAGGACTAGCCCAATCAAGGACCCAGTACTTC.

The V gene is TRBV6-1, the J gene TRBJ2-3, with 11 bases matching TRBD2. The germline V gene has CDR1 MNHNS and CDR2 SASEGT. The junction had 6 bases not matched to a gene; V was cut back by 1 base and J by 0 bases. The CDR3 length is 18 residues. The CDR3 spells CASSEGASGRPSTDTQYF. CDR3 nucleotide sequence: TGTGCCAGCAGTGAAGGAGCTAGCGGGAGGCCGAGCACAGATACGCAGTATTTT.

The V gene is TRBV5-6, the J gene TRBJ2-2; 7 bases map to TRBD1. The CDR3 sequence is 14 residues long. Germline loops: CDR1 SGHDT, CDR2 YYEEEE. V shed 3 bases, J shed 7 bases, and the junction held 6 bases outside the gene matches. CDR3 loop: CASSWQGENGELFF. CDR3 DNA sequence: TGTGCCAGCAGCTGGCAGGGGGAGAACGGGGAGCTGTTTTTT.

The chain has TRBV29-1 and TRBJ1-1; 7 positions match TRBD1. V was pared by 4 bases and J by 0 bases, with 5 bases of the junction left unmatched. The CDR3 extends over 14 amino acids. Germline V gene lookup returns CDR1 SQVTM and CDR2 ANQGSEA. The CDR3 is CSVGGQALNTEAFF. The CDR3, as DNA: TGCAGCGTTGGCGGACAGGCTTTGAACACTGAAGCTTTCTTT.

The chain recombines TRBV2 with TRBJ1-4; possible D gene TRBD1, 5 bases. Per the germline V gene, CDR1 is SNHLY and CDR2 is FYNNEI. Trimming pared 7 bases from V and 4 bases from J, leaving 10 bases between. The CDR3 loop spans 13 amino acids. The CDR3 coding sequence is TGTGCCAGCATGAACAGGTTTAATGAAAAACTGTTTTTT. Translated, it gives CASMNRFNEKLFF.

The gene calls are TRBV5-6 and TRBJ2-7; D ambiguous. The CDR3 has 15 residues. Looked up from germline, CDR1 is SGHDT and CDR2 is YYEEEE. Trimming left V 3 bases short and J 3 bases short, with 16 bases between. CDR3 sequence (DNA): TGTGCCAGCAGCTACGGGTCCTTATTAAACTACGAGCAGTACTTC. Translation: CASSYGSLLNYEQYF.

The rearrangement uses TRBV12-3 or TRBV12-4 and TRBJ2-7; possible D gene TRBD1, 5 bases. The CDR3 totals 12 residues. V was clipped by 4 bases and J by 6 bases, with 10 bases between them. CDR3 sequence reads: CASSSRGFEQYF. The CDR3 DNA reads as TGTGCCAGCAGTTCAAGGGGCTTCGAGCAGTACTTC.

V gene TRBV2 combines with J gene TRBJ1-1; no firm D call. Germline assignment: CDR1 SNHLY and CDR2 FYNNEI. This CDR3 has 12 amino acids. V was trimmed by 3 bases and J by 8 bases, leaving 10 bases between them. The CDR3 protein is CASSDPGGEAFF. CDR3 bases: TGTGCCAGCAGTGATCCCGGAGGAGAAGCTTTCTTT. The full variable domain, completed using reference TRBV2 and TRBJ1-1, is EPEVTQTPSHQVTQMGQEVILRCVPISNHLYFYWYRQILGQKVEFLVSFYNNEISEKSEIFDDQFSVERPDGSNFTLKIRSTKLEDSAMYFCASSDPGGEAFFGQGTRLTVV.

This rearrangement joins TRBV5-1 to TRBJ2-2, with TRBD2 identical over 7 bases. This CDR3 region has 19 residues. Trimming cost V 2 bases and J 1 base; bases outside gene matches: 14. Germline CDR1 SGHRS, CDR2 YFSETQ. CDR3 in DNA: TGCGCCAGCAGCTTAGGCCTCGGGTCCCTAGCGGTGAACACCGGGGAGCTGTTTTTT. Its protein product is CASSLGLGSLAVNTGELFF.

This chain connects TRBV18 to TRBJ2-3, with 9 bases that match TRBD2. The CDR3 is 16 amino acids. V was pared by 6 bases and J by 2 bases, with 9 bases of the junction left unmatched. The V gene's germline CDR1 is KGHSH and CDR2 LQKENI. The CDR3 nucleotides read TGTGCCAGCTCCCCCCGACTAGCGGTAGACACAGATACGCAGTATTTT. Translated, it gives CASSPRLAVDTDTQYF.

This clone came up once. The chain combines TRBV5-5 with TRBJ1-1; D remains ambiguous. The germline V gene encodes CDR1 SGHKS and CDR2 YYEKEE (reference sequence). V shed 4 bases and J shed 0 bases, with 16 bases lying between them. The CDR3 has 16 residues. The CDR3 region is CASSLRQDLMNTEAFF. CDR3 in DNA: TGTGCCAGCAGCCTGCGGCAGGACTTAATGAACACTGAAGCTTTCTTT. The full variable domain, with the rest looked up from reference TRBV5-5 and TRBJ1-1, is DAGVTQSPTHLIKTRGQQVTLRCSPISGHKSVSWYQQVLGQGPQFIFQYYEKEERGRGNFPDRFSARQFPNYSSELNVNALLLGDSALYLCASSLRQDLMNTEAFFGQGTRLTVV.

The chain recombines TRBV7-8 with TRBJ2-3; TRBD2 agrees at 7 bases. Per germline, CDR1 SGHVS and CDR2 FQNEAQ. With 2 bases clipped from V and 2 bases from J, the junction kept 7 bases outside the gene matches. The CDR3 is made up of 16 amino acids. CDR3 amino acids: CASSLMSSGDTDTQYF. The CDR3 nucleotides are TGTGCCAGCAGCTTAATGTCTAGCGGAGACACAGATACGCAGTATTTT.

The genes are TRBV2 and TRBJ1-5, with 10 positions matching TRBD1. The CDR3 has 16 amino acids. CDR1 is SNHLY, CDR2 FYNNEI, per germline. The trim removed 6 bases at V and 1 base at J, leaving 6 bases unmatched. The CDR3: CASSLPGQGSNQPQHF. The CDR3 bases are TGTGCCAGCAGCCTACCGGGACAGGGGAGCAATCAGCCCCAGCATTTT.

J is TRBJ1-6 and V is TRBV2; D unclear. Trimming left V 8 bases short and J 8 bases short, with 19 bases between. Looked up from germline, CDR1 is SNHLY and CDR2 is FYNNEI. The CDR3 runs to 15 residues. The CDR3 DNA is TGTGCCAGCCAAGGCGGAGGTCGGGTCTATTCACCCCTCCACTTT. This codes for CASQGGGRVYSPLHF.

This chain links TRBV5-5 with TRBJ2-5; D uncertain. The V gene's germline CDR1 is SGHKS and CDR2 YYEKEE (reference sequence). The V gene lost 3 bases and the J gene lost 9 bases, with 9 bases spanning the gap. The CDR3 has 11 amino acids. The CDR3 region is CASSSEVAQYF. Here the CDR3 DNA reads TGTGCCAGCAGCTCCGAGGTGGCCCAGTACTTC.

V is TRBV6-5 and J is TRBJ1-2, with 7 bases that match TRBD1. Per germline, CDR1 MNHEY and CDR2 SVGAGI. This CDR3 contains 15 residues. The V and J ends lost 2 bases and 7 bases, in that order; junction bases with no gene match: 10. DNA of the CDR3: TGTGCCAGCAGTTACGTCGGCAGGGGGTTAAGTGGCTACACCTTC. This sequence encodes CASSYVGRGLSGYTF.

This chain uses TRBV5-1 with TRBJ1-2; D gene ambiguous. From germline, CDR1 is SGHRS and CDR2 YFSETQ. The CDR3 runs 13 residues. V lost 0 bases, J lost 8 bases, and 11 bases lay in between. The CDR3 loop reads CASSLAGSGGYTF. In DNA form, the CDR3 reads TGCGCCAGCAGCTTGGCGGGGTCTGGAGGCTACACCTTC.

This clone was recorded only once. This chain joins TRBV6-6 and TRBJ1-4; D is undetermined. CDR1 and CDR2 from the germline V gene are MNHNY and SVGAGI (reference sequence). This CDR3 contains 12 residues. Trimming took 5 bases from V and 5 from J, leaving 6 bases between them. This CDR3 reads CASSPGNEKLFF. CDR3 coding DNA: TGTGCCAGCAGTCCGGGAAATGAAAAACTGTTTTTT.

The chain combines TRBV6-5 with TRBJ1-1; D is unclear. Germline CDR1 MNHEY, CDR2 SVGAGI. The CDR3 runs to 14 residues. Trimming took 4 bases from V and 2 from J, leaving 11 bases between them. For the CDR3, the DNA is TGTGCCAGCAGTTCGGTTGCCGCCAACACTGAAGCTTTCTTT. Encoded protein: CASSSVAANTEAFF.